This entry describes one T cell receptor (beta chain). Its antigen is unknown. There are no base qualities to consult, and no much larger clone falls within one base. The immunoSEQ Assay, a bias-controlled multiplex PCR, was used to amplify TCRbeta CDR3 regions from genomic DNA. From the authors' description of their analysis: The number of nucleated cells in each sample was estimated by amplification of reference gene primers within the assay. Sequence reads were collapsed and filtered to measure the absolute abundance of every unique TCRbeta CDR3 rearrangement. For each sample, productive Simpson clonality was calculated as the square root of Simpson's diversity index across productive rearrangements. Not all clones reach the TCRdb copy of this immuneACCESS table, which keeps in-frame sequences only. Checked studies attribute under half of the gap to unresolved V genes and leave the rest unexplained. The V and J calls and clone size are taken from that table; D and trimming were inferred from the DNA. The sample has over 200,000 clones on record, approximately 91% of them singletons. The ten largest make up around 2.9% of the sample.

This record comes from a study of blood T cell repertoires in COVID-19 (dated by TCRdb to 2020 to 2022). About the study as a whole: Samples covering the acute and convalescent phases of COVID-19 were provided by collaborators in the United States, Italy and Spain. The repertoires were made available in a free public database intended to serve as a resource for research on the immune response to SARS-CoV-2. The prospective study material was composed of cDNA or gDNA derived from T cells, B-cell-depleted T cells, or PBMCs. The dataset comprised deeply sampled blood TCRbeta repertoires from subjects exposed to, actively infected with, or recovered from COVID-19. The samples were drawn from the first 160 participants of the ongoing ImmuneRACE study and from 950 to 1,500 subjects provided by 6 global collaborators. Where HLA class I and class II types were available, the types were taken from metadata supplied by the sample provider, not from assay-based typing. A de-identified subject ID, COVID-19 status, age in years and sex were almost always included in the sample metadata. General findings and caveats noted by the study authors: The quantity of clinical and demographic metadata differed by source and by participant and was supplied without curation.

Inclusive of the bounding cysteine and phenylalanine, the CDR3 is 15 residues long. The entry retains the CDR3 DNA only, 45 bases that are in frame from base 1. Per the germline V gene, SGDLS is the CDR1 and YYNGEE is the CDR2. Trimming costs V 3 bases and J 4 bases, and their ends lie 14 bases apart. Each collaborating institution followed its own protocols to collect whole blood in K2EDTA tubes. For TCRbeta analysis, collaborators shipped samples in one of three forms: frozen whole blood, isolated PBMCs, or DNA extracted from either of those sample types. The receptor was derived from a woman aged 55-69 years with acute or convalescent COVID-19. Input material: peripheral blood. The chain is encoded by TRBV9 joined to TRBJ2-1; TRBD1 is a possible D gene, resting on 5 matching bases. The bases read TGTGCCAGCAGCGCCCCAGGGAACCCTTACAATGAGCAGTTCTTC. Protein translation: CASSAPGNPYNEQFF.